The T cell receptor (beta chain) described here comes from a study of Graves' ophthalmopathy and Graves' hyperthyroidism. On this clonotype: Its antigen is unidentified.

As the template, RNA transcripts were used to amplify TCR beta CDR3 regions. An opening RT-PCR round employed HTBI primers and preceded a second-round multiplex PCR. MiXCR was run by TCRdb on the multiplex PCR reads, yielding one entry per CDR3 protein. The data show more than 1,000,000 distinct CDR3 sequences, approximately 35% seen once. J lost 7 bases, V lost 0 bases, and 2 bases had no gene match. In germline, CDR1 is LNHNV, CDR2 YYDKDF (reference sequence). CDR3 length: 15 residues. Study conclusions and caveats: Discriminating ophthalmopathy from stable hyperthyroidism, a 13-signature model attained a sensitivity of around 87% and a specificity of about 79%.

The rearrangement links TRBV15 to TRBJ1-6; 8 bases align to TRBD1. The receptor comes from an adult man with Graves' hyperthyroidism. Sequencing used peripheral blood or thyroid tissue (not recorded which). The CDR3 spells CATSREDRENSPLHF. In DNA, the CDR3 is TGTGCCACCAGCAGAGAGGACAGGGAAAATTCACCCCTCCACTTT.